This T cell receptor beta chain stems from a study of blood T cell repertoires in COVID-19. Repertoires were generated with immunoSEQ multiplex PCR, while TCRdb's copy carries only in-frame clones and drops some. This table holds about 140,000 clones, approximately 80% found once. V was shortened by 5 bases and J by 2 bases, with 13 bases between the two germline ends. The length of the CDR3 is 14 residues. Looked up from germline, CDR1 is SGHTA and CDR2 is FQGNSA. This TCR derives from a man between 65 and 85 years old who had been exposed to COVID-19. The genes are TRBV7-2 and TRBJ2-7, with a possible D match to TRBD2 (5 bases). The sample taken for sequencing was PBMCs or T cells enriched from blood (not recorded which). CDR3 sequence reads: CASSHGSVAYEQYF. DNA for the CDR3: TGTGCCAGCAGCCATGGTAGCGTAGCCTACGAGCAGTACTTC.